This T cell receptor beta chain was obtained from a study of regulatory T cells in long-lasting Graves disease. General observations from the study: It was peripheral blood alone, not thyroid tissue, that was studied. Results may be inaccurate due to the small sample size.

The time point is: persistent/refractory GD, antithyroid drugs over 5 years with positive TRAb. RNA from PBMCs was the source of the TCR library. Germline values: CDR1 SGHRS, CDR2 YFSETQ. Trimming stripped 0 bases from V and 3 bases from J, with 16 bases between. This CDR3 is 17 amino acids long. Through Arm-PCR of CDR3 regions and iRepertoire HTBI primers, TCR beta libraries were built. TCRdb re-called the multiplex PCR reads through MiXCR, storing one row per CDR3 protein. The table lists 600,000 to 850,000 distinct CDR3 sequences, around 30% of them singletons. Points on this clonotype: What it binds is unknown.

The rearrangement links TRBV5-1 to TRBJ2-1; no firm D call. The sample here was peripheral blood mononuclear cells (PBMCs), taken when the disease was refractory, from a patient treated with antithyroid drugs. The receptor was isolated from a female donor with Graves disease. The CDR3: CASSLAFGQINYNEQFF. The CDR3 coding sequence is TGCGCCAGCAGCTTGGCCTTCGGGCAGATCAACTACAATGAGCAGTTCTTC.